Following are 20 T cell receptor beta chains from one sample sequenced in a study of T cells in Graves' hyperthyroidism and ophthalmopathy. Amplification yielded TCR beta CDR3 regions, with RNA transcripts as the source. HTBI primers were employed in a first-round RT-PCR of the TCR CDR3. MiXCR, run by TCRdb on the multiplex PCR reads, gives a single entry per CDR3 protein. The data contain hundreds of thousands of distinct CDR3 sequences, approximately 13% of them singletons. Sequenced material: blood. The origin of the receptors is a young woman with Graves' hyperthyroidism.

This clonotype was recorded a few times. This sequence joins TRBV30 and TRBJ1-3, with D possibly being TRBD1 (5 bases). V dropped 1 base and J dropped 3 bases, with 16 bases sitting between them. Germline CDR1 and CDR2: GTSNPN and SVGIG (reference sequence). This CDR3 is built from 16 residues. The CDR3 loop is CAWSGVQNRLGNTIYF. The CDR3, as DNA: TGTGCCTGGAGTGGGGTCCAAAACAGGCTTGGAAACACCATATATTTT.

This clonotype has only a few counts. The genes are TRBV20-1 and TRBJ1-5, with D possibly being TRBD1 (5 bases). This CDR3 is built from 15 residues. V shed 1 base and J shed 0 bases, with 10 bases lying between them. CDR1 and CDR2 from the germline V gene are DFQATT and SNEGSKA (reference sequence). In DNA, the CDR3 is TGCAGTGCTAGAGCTGGGGCCTATAGCAATCAGCCCCAGCATTTT. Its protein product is CSARAGAYSNQPQHF.

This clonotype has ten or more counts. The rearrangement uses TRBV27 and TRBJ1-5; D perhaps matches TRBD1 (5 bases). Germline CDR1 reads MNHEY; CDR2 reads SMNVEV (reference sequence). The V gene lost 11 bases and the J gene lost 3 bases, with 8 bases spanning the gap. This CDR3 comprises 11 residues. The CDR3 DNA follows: TGTGCCGCAGGGCTCAATCAGCCCCAGCATTTT. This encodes CAAGLNQPQHF.

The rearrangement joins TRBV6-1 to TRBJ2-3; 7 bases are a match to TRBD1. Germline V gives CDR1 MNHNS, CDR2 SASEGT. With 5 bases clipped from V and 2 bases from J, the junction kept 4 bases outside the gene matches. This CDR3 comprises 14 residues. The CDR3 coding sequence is TGTGCCAGCAGTCCGACAGGGTACACAGATACGCAGTATTTT. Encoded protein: CASSPTGYTDTQYF.

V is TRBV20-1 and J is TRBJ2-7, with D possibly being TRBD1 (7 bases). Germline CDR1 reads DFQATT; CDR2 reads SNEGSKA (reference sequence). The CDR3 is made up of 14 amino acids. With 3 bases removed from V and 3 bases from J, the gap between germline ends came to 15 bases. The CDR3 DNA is TGCAGTGCTAGTCGCGGGACAGTCCACTACGAGCAGTACTTC. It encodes CSASRGTVHYEQYF.

The CDR3 loop is CASSPRLSSYNEQFF. The DNA of the CDR3 is TGTGCCAGCAGCCCTCGGCTTAGCTCCTACAATGAGCAGTTCTTC. The chain is built from TRBV14 and TRBJ2-1, with no clear D. Germline lookup yields CDR1 SGHDN and CDR2 FVKESK. The CDR3 spans 15 residues. Trimming stripped 4 bases from V and 0 bases from J, with 10 bases between. Supplemented by reference TRBV14 and TRBJ2-1, the full variable domain reads EAGVTQFPSHSVIEKGQTVTLRCDPISGHDNLYWYRRVMGKEIKFLLHFVKESKQDESGMPNNRFLAERTGGTYSTLKVQPAELEDSGVYFCASSPRLSSYNEQFFGPGTRLTVL.

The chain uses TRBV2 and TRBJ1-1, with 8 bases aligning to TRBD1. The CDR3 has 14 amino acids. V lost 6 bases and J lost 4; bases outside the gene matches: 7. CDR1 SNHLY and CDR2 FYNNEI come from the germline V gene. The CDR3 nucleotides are TGTGCCAGCAGGGGGGGACAGGTTATCACTGAAGCTTTCTTT. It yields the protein CASRGGQVITEAFF.

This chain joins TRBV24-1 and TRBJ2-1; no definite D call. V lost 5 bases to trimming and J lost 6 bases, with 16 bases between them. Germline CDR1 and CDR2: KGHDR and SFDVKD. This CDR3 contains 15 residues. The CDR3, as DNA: TGTGCCACCAGTGGGCGATGGACGCGCTGCAATGAGCAGTTCTTC. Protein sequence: CATSGRWTRCNEQFF.

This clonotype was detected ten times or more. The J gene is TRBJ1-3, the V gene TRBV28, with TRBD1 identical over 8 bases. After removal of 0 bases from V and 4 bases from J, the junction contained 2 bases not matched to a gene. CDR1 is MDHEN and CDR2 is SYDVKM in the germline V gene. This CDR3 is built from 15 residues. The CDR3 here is CASSLWGTGGNTIYF. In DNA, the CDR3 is TGTGCCAGCAGTTTATGGGGGACAGGCGGAAACACCATATATTTT. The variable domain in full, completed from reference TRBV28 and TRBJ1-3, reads DVKVTQSSRYLVKRTGEKVFLECVQDMDHENMFWYRQDPGLGLRLIYFSYDVKMKEKGDIPEGYSVSREKKERFSLILESASTNQTSMYLCASSLWGTGGNTIYFGEGSWLTVV.

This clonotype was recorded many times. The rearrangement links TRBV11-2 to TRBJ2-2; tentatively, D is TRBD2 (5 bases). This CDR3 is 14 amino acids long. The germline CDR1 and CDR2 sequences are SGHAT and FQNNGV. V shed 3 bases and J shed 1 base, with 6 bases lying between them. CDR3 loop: CASSLGRNTGELFF. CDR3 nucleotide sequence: TGTGCCAGCAGCTTGGGGAGGAACACCGGGGAGCTGTTTTTT.

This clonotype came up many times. CDR3 protein: CSARGGQTYGYTF. DNA of the CDR3: TGCAGTGCTAGAGGAGGACAGACTTATGGCTACACCTTC. The rearrangement links TRBV20-1 to TRBJ1-2; a possible D gene is TRBD1 (6 bases). CDR3 length: 13 amino acids. CDR1 and CDR2 (germline): DFQATT, SNEGSKA (reference sequence). The ends were cut back, 1 base at V and 5 bases at J, with 11 bases in the middle.

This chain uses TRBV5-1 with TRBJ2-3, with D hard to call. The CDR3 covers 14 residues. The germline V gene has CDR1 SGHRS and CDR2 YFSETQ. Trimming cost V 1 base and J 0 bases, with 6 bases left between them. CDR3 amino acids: CASSLQQSTDTQYF. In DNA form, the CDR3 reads TGCGCCAGCAGCTTGCAACAGAGCACAGATACGCAGTATTTT.

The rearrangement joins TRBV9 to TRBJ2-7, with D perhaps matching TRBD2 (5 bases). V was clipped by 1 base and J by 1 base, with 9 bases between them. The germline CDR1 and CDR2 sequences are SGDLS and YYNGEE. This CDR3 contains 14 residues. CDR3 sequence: CASSVLAESYEQYF. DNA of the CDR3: TGTGCCAGCAGCGTACTAGCCGAATCCTACGAGCAGTACTTC.

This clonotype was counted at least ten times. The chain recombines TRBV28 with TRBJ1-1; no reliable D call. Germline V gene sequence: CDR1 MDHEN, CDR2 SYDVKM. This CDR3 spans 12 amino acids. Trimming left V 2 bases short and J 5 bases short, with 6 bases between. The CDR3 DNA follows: TGTGCCAGCAGTTTAATGGGTACTGAAGCTTTCTTT. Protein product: CASSLMGTEAFF. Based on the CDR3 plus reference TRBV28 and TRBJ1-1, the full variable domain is DVKVTQSSRYLVKRTGEKVFLECVQDMDHENMFWYRQDPGLGLRLIYFSYDVKMKEKGDIPEGYSVSREKKERFSLILESASTNQTSMYLCASSLMGTEAFFGQGTRLTVV.

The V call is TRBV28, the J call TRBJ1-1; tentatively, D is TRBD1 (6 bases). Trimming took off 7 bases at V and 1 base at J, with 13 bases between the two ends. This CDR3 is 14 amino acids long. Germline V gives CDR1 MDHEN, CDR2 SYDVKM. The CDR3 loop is CASTKGGRNTEAFF. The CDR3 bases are TGTGCCAGCACCAAAGGGGGGCGGAACACTGAAGCTTTCTTT. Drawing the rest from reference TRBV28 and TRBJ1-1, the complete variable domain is DVKVTQSSRYLVKRTGEKVFLECVQDMDHENMFWYRQDPGLGLRLIYFSYDVKMKEKGDIPEGYSVSREKKERFSLILESASTNQTSMYLCASTKGGRNTEAFFGQGTRLTVV.

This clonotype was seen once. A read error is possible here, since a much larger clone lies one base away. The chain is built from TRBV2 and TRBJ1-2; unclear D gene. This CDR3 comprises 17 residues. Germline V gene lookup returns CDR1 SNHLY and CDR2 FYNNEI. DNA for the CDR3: TGTGTCAGCAGTGAAGCTCGGAACAGCCGCATGAACTATGGCTACACCTTC. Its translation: CVSSEARNSRMNYGYTF.

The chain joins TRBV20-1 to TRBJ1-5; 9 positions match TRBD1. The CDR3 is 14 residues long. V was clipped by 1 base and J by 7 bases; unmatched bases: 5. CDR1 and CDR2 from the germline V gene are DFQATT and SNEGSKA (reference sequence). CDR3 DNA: TGCAGTGCTAGAGGGGGACAGGGTTGGCAGCCCCAGCATTTT. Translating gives CSARGGQGWQPQHF.

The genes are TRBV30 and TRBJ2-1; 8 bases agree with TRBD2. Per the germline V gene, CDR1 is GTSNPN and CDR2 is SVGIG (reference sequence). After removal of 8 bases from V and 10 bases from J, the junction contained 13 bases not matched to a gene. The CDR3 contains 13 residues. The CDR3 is CAGSGIGFDEQFF. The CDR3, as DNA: TGTGCCGGTAGCGGGATAGGGTTCGACGAGCAGTTCTTC. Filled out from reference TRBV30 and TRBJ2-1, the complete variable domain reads SQTIHQWPATLVQPVGSPLSLECTVEGTSNPNLYWYRQAAGRGLQLLFYSVGIGQISSEVPQNLSASRPQDRQFILSSKKLLLSDSGFYLCAGSGIGFDEQFFGPGTRLTVL.

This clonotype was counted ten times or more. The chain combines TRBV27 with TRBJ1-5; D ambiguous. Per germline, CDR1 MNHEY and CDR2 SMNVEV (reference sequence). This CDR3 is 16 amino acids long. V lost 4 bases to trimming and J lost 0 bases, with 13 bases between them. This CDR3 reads CASSSTPEDSNQPQHF. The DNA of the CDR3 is TGTGCCAGCAGTTCCACTCCTGAAGATAGCAATCAGCCCCAGCATTTT.

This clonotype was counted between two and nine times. The CDR3 is CASSLEQGHTEAFF. The CDR3 DNA is TGTGCCAGCAGCTTAGAGCAGGGTCATACTGAAGCTTTCTTT. This sequence joins TRBV7-8 and TRBJ1-1; the D gene is possibly TRBD1 (5 bases). Germline V CDR1 and CDR2: SGHVS, FQNEAQ. The germline V and J ends were trimmed by 1 base and 5 bases, with 11 bases remaining between them. The length of the CDR3 is 14 residues.